The 17 T cell receptor beta chains presented below share a single source sample, sequenced in a study of blood T cell repertoires in COVID-19. Method: immunoSEQ multiplex PCR; TCRdb's copy keeps in-frame clones and lacks some. In the table there are 120,000 to 150,000 clones, roughly 87% of which are singletons. Sequencing was carried out using PBMCs or T cells enriched from blood (not recorded which). The receptors were gathered from a woman aged 40 to 50 who had been exposed to COVID-19.

The rearrangement joins TRBV7-2 to TRBJ1-2; 12 nucleotides line up with TRBD1. With V trimmed by 5 bases and J by 8 bases, 12 bases remained unmatched. Germline CDR1 reads SGHTA; CDR2 reads FQGNSA. CDR3 length: 16 residues. In nucleotides, the CDR3 is TGTGCCAGCAGCCCTCGGGGACAGGGGGCGTATCGAGGCTACACCTTC. This translates into CASSPRGQGAYRGYTF.

A few counts support this clone. This chain connects TRBV19 to TRBJ1-1; TRBD1 aligns across 8 bases. Trimming at V came to 1 base and at J to 10 bases, leaving 2 bases not matched to a gene. The CDR3 sequence is 12 residues long. CDR1 is LNHDA and CDR2 is SQIVND in the germline V gene (reference sequence). Written as DNA, the CDR3 is TGTGCCAGTAGTATAGGGGACAGGTCAGCTTTCTTT. Amino acid sequence: CASSIGDRSAFF.

The chain is built from TRBV4-1 and TRBJ1-2; D call uncertain. V was shortened by 2 bases and J by 8 bases, with 12 bases between the two germline ends. The CDR3 is 13 amino acids. Germline lookup yields CDR1 MGHRA and CDR2 YSYEKL. CDR3 sequence: CASSQPDAGGYTF. The CDR3 DNA reads as TGCGCCAGCAGCCAACCCGATGCCGGGGGCTACACCTTC.

In this sample, this clone turned up once. V and J are TRBV13 and TRBJ1-1, with a possible D match to TRBD1 (5 bases). This CDR3 has 14 residues. Between the trimmed V and J ends, which lost 5 bases and 6 bases, there was a span of 16 bases. Germline V CDR1 and CDR2: PRHDT, FYEKMQ (reference sequence). CDR3 sequence: CASSRSGETAEAFF. The DNA of the CDR3 is TGTGCCAGCAGCCGTTCGGGGGAGACTGCTGAAGCTTTCTTT.

The V and J genes are TRBV4-1 and TRBJ1-4; possible D gene TRBD1, 5 bases. The CDR3 is made up of 18 amino acids. V was shortened by 1 base and J by 0 bases, with 15 bases between the two germline ends. Germline V lookup: CDR1 MGHRA, CDR2 YSYEKL. For the CDR3, the DNA is TGCGCCAGCAGCCAAGGGCCCGGACAACGAGCAACTAATGAAAAACTGTTTTTT. Translation: CASSQGPGQRATNEKLFF.

This clone was seen a handful of times. The chain employs TRBV7-9 and TRBJ1-4, with D hard to call. V was cut by 5 bases and J by 0 bases, with 10 bases left in between. This CDR3 has 15 residues. Germline V gives CDR1 SEHNR, CDR2 FQNEAQ (reference sequence). The CDR3 here is CASSAGLATNEKLFF. CDR3 in DNA: TGTGCCAGCAGCGCGGGCCTTGCAACTAATGAAAAACTGTTTTTT.

V is TRBV5-1 and J is TRBJ2-7; 12 nucleotides line up with TRBD1. Germline V gives CDR1 SGHRS, CDR2 YFSETQ. The CDR3 runs 17 residues. The V segment lost 2 bases and the J segment 7 bases; nucleotides outside the gene matches: 13. CDR3 sequence reads: CASSFLTQGQGAREQYF. CDR3 sequence (DNA): TGCGCCAGCAGCTTCTTAACCCAGGGACAGGGGGCACGTGAGCAGTACTTC.

The chain links TRBV7-9 to TRBJ1-1; D not resolved. The CDR3 spans 15 residues. Germline lookup yields CDR1 SEHNR and CDR2 FQNEAQ (reference sequence). Trimming removed 6 bases from V and 5 bases from J, with 19 bases in between. The CDR3 here is CASRLYPGERTEAFF. DNA for the CDR3: TGTGCCAGCAGACTATACCCCGGAGAAAGGACTGAAGCTTTCTTT.

The gene calls are TRBV5-1 and TRBJ1-1, with D unresolved. This CDR3 is 14 amino acids long. Germline-derived CDR1 and CDR2 are SGHRS and YFSETQ. V lost 0 bases and J 1 base, leaving 7 bases between the germline ends. The CDR3 reads CASSLGPGNTEAFF. CDR3 in DNA: TGCGCCAGCAGCTTGGGCCCGGGGAACACTGAAGCTTTCTTT.

The genes are TRBV28 and TRBJ1-5; D possibly corresponds to TRBD1 (5 bases). The V and J ends lost 2 bases and 8 bases respectively, with 7 bases between them. This CDR3 contains 12 residues. In germline, CDR1 is MDHEN, CDR2 SYDVKM. CDR3 residues: CASSLIGEPQHF. The CDR3 coding sequence is TGTGCCAGCAGTTTAATAGGGGAGCCCCAGCATTTT.

This chain uses TRBV5-1 with TRBJ2-6; TRBD1 is a possible D gene (6 bases). V lost 1 base to trimming and J lost 0 bases, with 14 bases between them. Germline V CDR1 and CDR2: SGHRS, YFSETQ. The CDR3 contains 18 residues. CDR3 loop: CASSLISGQNSGANVLTF. The DNA of the CDR3 is TGCGCCAGCAGCTTGATCTCGGGACAAAACTCTGGGGCCAACGTCCTGACTTTC.

The chain has TRBV27 and TRBJ1-2; the match to TRBD1 covers 7 bases. The J segment lost 5 bases and the V segment lost 3 bases, leaving 6 bases of the junction unmatched. Per germline, CDR1 MNHEY and CDR2 SMNVEV (reference sequence). The length of the CDR3 is 14 residues. This chain's CDR3 is CASSFTGARYGYTF. The DNA of the CDR3 is TGTGCCAGCAGTTTTACAGGGGCTCGGTATGGCTACACCTTC.

The chain recombines TRBV28 with TRBJ1-2, with 7 nucleotides matching TRBD1. The V gene end was trimmed by 1 base and the J gene end by 2 bases; junction bases not matched to a gene: 4. The germline V gene encodes CDR1 MDHEN and CDR2 SYDVKM. This CDR3 has 15 amino acids. The CDR3 coding sequence is TGTGCCAGCAGTTTATATAACAGGGGCAACTATGGCTACACCTTC. Encoded protein: CASSLYNRGNYGYTF.

The gene calls are TRBV11-2 and TRBJ2-3; D might be TRBD2 (7 bases). The CDR3 covers 16 residues. Trimming took 0 bases from V and 4 from J, leaving 14 bases between them. CDR1 SGHAT and CDR2 FQNNGV come from the germline V gene. The CDR3 protein is CASSLDQRGRADTQYF. CDR3 sequence (DNA): TGTGCCAGCAGCTTAGATCAAAGGGGGAGGGCAGATACGCAGTATTTT.

The V gene is TRBV5-4, the J gene TRBJ2-4; TRBD1 agrees at 8 bases. CDR3 length: 14 amino acids. The junction had 6 bases not matched to a gene; V was cut back by 7 bases and J by 3 bases. In germline, CDR1 is SGHNT, CDR2 YYREEE (reference sequence). Here the CDR3 DNA reads TGTGCCAGCGCAGACAGGGGAGACAAAAACATTCAGTACTTC. Translation gives CASADRGDKNIQYF.

This clone was counted a single time. This chain uses TRBV27 with TRBJ1-6; 10 nucleotides agree with TRBD1. Germline V gene data show CDR1 as MNHEY and CDR2 as SMNVEV (reference sequence). With 3 bases clipped from V and 9 bases from J, the junction kept 5 bases outside the gene matches. The CDR3 is 15 amino acids. In nucleotides, the CDR3 is TGTGCCAGCAGTTTGACAGGGGGCGGGAGTTCACCCCTCCACTTT. Translation: CASSLTGGGSSPLHF.

The chain is built from TRBV3-1 (or the pseudogene TRBV3-2) and TRBJ1-1, with D uncertain. CDR3 length equals 15 residues. CDR1 and CDR2 (germline): LGHDT, YNNKEL (reference sequence). Trimming removed 1 base at V and 0 bases at J, with 9 bases between. The CDR3 loop reads CASSQAGAVNTEAFF. DNA of the CDR3: TGTGCCAGCAGCCAAGCCGGCGCGGTGAACACTGAAGCTTTCTTT.